This entry concerns a single T cell receptor (beta chain). Arm-PCR with iRepertoire HTBI primers amplified the CDR3 regions for these TCR beta libraries. One entry per CDR3 protein, called by TCRdb with MiXCR from the multiplex PCR reads. The sample holds about 470,000 distinct CDR3 sequences, roughly 21% seen once. The data derive from a study of regulatory T cells in long-lasting Graves disease. Specified time point: persistent/refractory GD, antithyroid drugs over 5 years with positive TRAb. Isolated PBMC RNA provided the starting material for the TCR library. Each of the patients was recruited from an endocrinology department situated in Xi'an, China. V shed 0 bases and J shed 7 bases, with 11 bases lying between them. Germline values: CDR1 SGHRS, CDR2 YFSETQ. CDR3 length: 14 residues.

Sample: peripheral blood mononuclear cells (PBMCs), taken when the disease was refractory, from a patient treated with antithyroid drugs. The clonotype originates from a female donor with Graves disease. V usage is TRBV5-1 and J usage is TRBJ1-5; D perhaps matches TRBD1 (5 bases). The chain's CDR3 is CASSLAAGKQPQHF. CDR3 coding DNA: TGCGCCAGCAGCTTGGCAGCAGGGAAACAGCCCCAGCATTTT.